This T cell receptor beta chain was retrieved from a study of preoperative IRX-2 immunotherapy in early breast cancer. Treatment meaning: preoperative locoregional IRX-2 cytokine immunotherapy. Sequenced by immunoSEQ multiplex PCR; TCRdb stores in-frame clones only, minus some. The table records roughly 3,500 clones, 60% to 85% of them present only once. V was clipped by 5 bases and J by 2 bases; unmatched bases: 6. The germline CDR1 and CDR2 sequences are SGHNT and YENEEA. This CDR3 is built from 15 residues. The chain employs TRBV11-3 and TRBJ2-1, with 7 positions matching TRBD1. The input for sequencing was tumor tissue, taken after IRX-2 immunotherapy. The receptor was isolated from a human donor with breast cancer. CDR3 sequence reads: CASSLPGTAYNEQFF. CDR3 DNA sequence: TGTGCCAGCAGCCTACCCGGGACAGCCTACAATGAGCAGTTCTTC.